This TCR beta chain was recovered during a study of OX40 agonist ivuxolimab in advanced cancers. Overall study: Treatment received earlier with anti-PD-1, anti-PD-L1 or anti-CTLA-4 agents was allowed, and approximately 44% had some. Three patients had partial responses: one hepatocellular carcinoma, two cutaneous melanoma.

This clone counts as medium-sized (0.01 to 0.1%). Some clones are missing from TCRdb's copy, which holds only in-frame ones; the method was immunoSEQ multiplex PCR. The sample consists of some 80,000 clones, 65% to 90% of them appearing once. Germline CDR1 and CDR2: MNHEY and SVGAGI. The CDR3 is made up of 16 amino acids. The V segment lost 2 bases and the J segment 10 bases; nucleotides outside the gene matches: 9. This material consisted of CD4+ or CD8+ T cells sorted from blood, taken in a trial of the OX40 agonist ivuxolimab. The chain couples TRBV6-5 to TRBJ1-6, with 9 bases lining up with TRBD1. This sequence originates from an adult with an advanced solid tumor such as melanoma, head and neck, liver or kidney cancer. The CDR3 protein is CASSYTGTGSESPLHF. The CDR3 DNA is TGTGCCAGCAGTTACACCGGGACAGGGTCGGAATCACCCCTCCACTTT.